This TCR beta chain was identified in a study of neoadjuvant anti-PD-1 for oral cavity cancer. Whole-study context: Non-progressing patients received a fourth nivolumab dose near day 43, then surgery on days 50-56.

The V gene's germline CDR1 is MNHNS and CDR2 SASEGT. With 0 bases clipped from V and 4 bases from J, the junction kept 14 bases outside the gene matches. The CDR3 totals 19 residues. Blood libraries mostly used roughly 0.5 ug genomic DNA, six replicates each. Here immunoSEQ multiplex PCR was the method, and the copy in TCRdb shows in-frame clones only, minus some. The top ten clones hold 2.6% of a sample with around 60,000 clones, more than 60% of them seen once. Stage II-IVA oral cavity squamous cell carcinoma was new and untreated by systemic or radiation therapy. No culture or expansion preceded analysis of these blood cells.

V usage is TRBV6-1 and J usage is TRBJ1-5, with 8 bases identical to TRBD1. The TCR sequence derives from a person between 40 and 85 years old with oral cavity squamous cell carcinoma. The sample in question was PBMCs, obtained before nivolumab (anti-PD-1) treatment. This CDR3 reads CASSEAEDRAGGKNQPQHF. CDR3 in DNA: TGTGCCAGCAGTGAAGCCGAGGACAGGGCGGGGGGTAAGAATCAGCCCCAGCATTTT.